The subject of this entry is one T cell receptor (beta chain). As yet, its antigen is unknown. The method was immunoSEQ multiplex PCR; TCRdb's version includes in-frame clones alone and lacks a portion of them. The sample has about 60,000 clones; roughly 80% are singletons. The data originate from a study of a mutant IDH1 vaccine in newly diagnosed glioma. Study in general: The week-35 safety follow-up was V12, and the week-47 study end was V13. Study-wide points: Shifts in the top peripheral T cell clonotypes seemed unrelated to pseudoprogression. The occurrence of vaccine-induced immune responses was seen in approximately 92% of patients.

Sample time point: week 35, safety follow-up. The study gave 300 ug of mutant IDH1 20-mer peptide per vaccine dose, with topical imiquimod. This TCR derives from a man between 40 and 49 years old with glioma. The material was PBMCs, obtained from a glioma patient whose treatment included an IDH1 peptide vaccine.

The DNA of the CDR3 is TGTGCCAGCAGCGTGGGACAGATGGATGAAAAACTGTTTTTT. Amino acid sequence: CASSVGQMDEKLFF. J is TRBJ1-4 and V is TRBV5-6; 7 nucleotides line up with TRBD1. Germline values: CDR1 SGHDT, CDR2 YYEEEE. The CDR3 totals 14 residues. Germline trimming cut 4 bases from V and 6 bases from J; bases unmatched to any gene: 6. Variable domain in full (rest from reference TRBV5-6 and TRBJ1-4): DAGVTQSPTHLIKTRGQQVTLRCSPKSGHDTVSWYQQALGQGPQFIFQYYEEEERQRGNFPDRFSGHQFPNYSSELNVNALLLGDSALYLCASSVGQMDEKLFFGSGTQLSVL.